In its sample, the clone carrying this TCR beta chain was seen a few times. Each cDNA molecule carried a unique molecular identifier. TCRdb re-derived calls from the 5' RACE reads in MiXCR, one entry per CDR3 protein. The sample includes tens of thousands of distinct CDR3 sequences, 12% of them seen just once. The entry originates in a study of early T cells in non-severe SARS-CoV-2 infection. Trimming took 3 bases from V and 2 from J; bases not matched to a gene: 10. Germline CDR1 is SQVTM and CDR2 is ANQGSEA. CDR3 length: 18 amino acids. This sequence originates from an adult who was a healthcare worker with PCR-confirmed SARS-CoV-2 infection or an uninfected control (not recorded which). The chain has TRBV29-1 and TRBJ2-5; TRBD2 aligns across 15 bases. Sequencing was performed on whole blood. CDR3 sequence (DNA): TGCAGCGTTGAGACGGTCGGACTAGCGGGAGGGCGGCAAGAGACCCAGTACTTC. Translated, it gives CSVETVGLAGGRQETQYF.